Below, 14 T cell receptor beta chains from the same sample are listed, as sequenced in a study of blood T cell repertoires in COVID-19. The data were produced by immunoSEQ multiplex PCR, yet TCRdb's version contains in-frame clones alone and is incomplete. The sample consists of approximately 440,000 clones, around 87% of them appearing once. Sequenced sample: PBMCs or T cells enriched from blood (not recorded which). The receptors were gathered from a woman under 30 who had recovered from COVID-19.

The chain couples TRBV12-5 to TRBJ2-7; D is ambiguous. Germline values: CDR1 LGHNT, CDR2 FRNRAP. CDR3 size: 15 residues. V was pared by 0 bases and J by 3 bases, with 12 bases between. The CDR3 DNA follows: TGTGCTAGTGGTTTGGTAATAACAGCTAACTACGAGCAGTACTTC. It is translated as CASGLVITANYEQYF.

The chain combines TRBV7-2 with TRBJ1-2; tentatively, D is TRBD1 (5 bases). CDR3 size: 14 residues. The germline CDR1 and CDR2 sequences are SGHTA and FQGNSA. Trimming left V 2 bases short and J 4 bases short, with 11 bases between. CDR3 region: CASSLMDGGYGYTF. Written as DNA, the CDR3 is TGTGCCAGCAGCTTAATGGACGGGGGCTATGGCTACACCTTC.

This clone was counted a few times. CDR3 sequence: CASSLTPRGEAFF. DNA for the CDR3: TGCGCCAGCAGCCTTACCCCCAGGGGTGAAGCTTTCTTT. V gene TRBV10-2 combines with J gene TRBJ1-1; tentative D call: TRBD1 (6 bases). This CDR3 contains 13 residues. Trimming took 6 bases from V and 7 from J, leaving 15 bases between them. Germline CDR1 WSHSY, CDR2 SAAADI.

This sequence joins TRBV15 and TRBJ2-7, with D unclear. This CDR3 has 15 amino acids. The germline gives CDR1 LNHNV, CDR2 YYDKDF (reference sequence). Trimming stripped 0 bases from V and 0 bases from J, with 9 bases between. DNA for the CDR3: TGTGCCACCAGCAGAGACCACACCCGCTCCTACGAGCAGTACTTC. Its protein is CATSRDHTRSYEQYF. The full variable domain, in which reference TRBV15 and TRBJ2-7 provide the parts outside the CDR3, is DAMVIQNPRYQVTQFGKPVTLSCSQTLNHNVMYWYQQKSSQAPKLLFHYYDKDFNNEADTPDNFQSRRPNTSFCFLDIRSPGLGDTAMYLCATSRDHTRSYEQYFGPGTRLTVT.

V gene TRBV2 combines with J gene TRBJ1-5; D call uncertain. The CDR3 is 13 amino acids. Trimming removed 1 base from V and 9 bases from J, with 10 bases in between. Germline CDR1 and CDR2: SNHLY and FYNNEI. CDR3: CASSEEEGSPQHF. Here the CDR3 DNA reads TGTGCCAGCAGTGAAGAAGAGGGTTCGCCCCAGCATTTT.

The gene calls are TRBV6-5 and TRBJ1-2; D is unresolved. The germline V gene has CDR1 MNHEY and CDR2 SVGAGI. V was trimmed by 2 bases and J by 0 bases, leaving 7 bases between them. This CDR3 is 14 amino acids long. CDR3 amino acids: CASSYGPANYGYTF. DNA of the CDR3: TGTGCCAGCAGTTACGGGCCAGCTAACTATGGCTACACCTTC.

The gene calls are TRBV7-2 and TRBJ1-3; a possible D gene is TRBD1 (5 bases). Germline V gene lookup returns CDR1 SGHTA and CDR2 FQGNSA. This CDR3 is 16 amino acids long. Trimming pared 0 bases from V and 4 bases from J, leaving 13 bases between. The CDR3 sequence: CASSLALTGSGNTIYF. CDR3 in DNA: TGTGCCAGCAGCTTAGCGCTAACAGGCTCCGGAAACACCATATATTTT.

The chain is built from TRBV2 and TRBJ1-2; no reliable D call. Trimming removed 8 bases from V and 6 bases from J, with 22 bases in between. The CDR3 contains 15 residues. CDR1 is SNHLY and CDR2 is FYNNEI in the germline V gene. The CDR3 is CASYASFAERDGYTF. The CDR3 nucleotides are TGTGCCAGCTACGCGTCCTTCGCTGAGAGAGATGGCTACACCTTC.

The sample holds one count of this clone. The chain uses TRBV5-4 and TRBJ1-6, with D possibly TRBD1 on 6 matching bases. V gave up 1 base and J gave up 5 bases, with 19 bases separating them. Germline V gene sequence: CDR1 SGHNT, CDR2 YYREEE (reference sequence). CDR3 size: 18 residues. The DNA for the CDR3 is TGTGCCAGCAGCTTGAAGAGGGGGGTAGGGAGGGATAATTCACCCCTCCACTTT. Residues: CASSLKRGVGRDNSPLHF.

V and J are TRBV6-5 and TRBJ2-7, with TRBD1 matching over 8 bases. The V gene end was trimmed by 3 bases and the J gene end by 0 bases; junction bases not matched to a gene: 4. Germline values: CDR1 MNHEY, CDR2 SVGAGI. The CDR3 covers 15 residues. The CDR3 region has the DNA TGTGCCAGCAGTTATCACGGGACAGGCTCCTACGAGCAGTACTTC. Translating gives CASSYHGTGSYEQYF.

The CDR3 region is CSVEVSAGGLTDTQYF. The CDR3, as DNA: TGCAGCGTTGAGGTATCAGCGGGGGGCCTCACAGATACGCAGTATTTT. The J gene is TRBJ2-3, the V gene TRBV29-1, with 9 bases matching TRBD2. The V gene's germline CDR1 is SQVTM and CDR2 ANQGSEA. The CDR3 has 16 amino acids. Trimming at V came to 3 bases and at J to 2 bases, leaving 9 bases not matched to a gene.

The V gene is TRBV7-9, the J gene TRBJ2-7; 7 bases agree with TRBD2. CDR1 is SEHNR, CDR2 FQNEAQ, per germline (reference sequence). The CDR3 loop spans 16 amino acids. V lost 0 bases, J lost 2 bases, and 7 bases stayed unmatched. CDR3 loop: CASSLAGGLTTYEQYF. In nucleotides, the CDR3 is TGTGCCAGCAGCTTAGCGGGGGGACTAACAACCTACGAGCAGTACTTC.

V gene TRBV13 combines with J gene TRBJ2-7; D uncertain. The length of the CDR3 is 15 residues. V lost 4 bases and J lost 3, with 16 bases in between. Per germline, CDR1 PRHDT and CDR2 FYEKMQ (reference sequence). CDR3 nucleotide sequence: TGTGCCAGCAGCTCCGGGTACGGGTCTAGCTACGAGCAGTACTTC. Amino acids: CASSSGYGSSYEQYF.

This clone was seen only once. The junction differs from germline at one of its ends, possibly a read error. CDR3 DNA: TGCAGTGCCTCCGTTGGCCTCTTT. This codes for CSASVGLF. The chain links TRBV20-1 to TRBJ1-6, with no clear D. The CDR3 is made up of 8 amino acids. Per germline, CDR1 DFQATT and CDR2 SNEGSKA (reference sequence).